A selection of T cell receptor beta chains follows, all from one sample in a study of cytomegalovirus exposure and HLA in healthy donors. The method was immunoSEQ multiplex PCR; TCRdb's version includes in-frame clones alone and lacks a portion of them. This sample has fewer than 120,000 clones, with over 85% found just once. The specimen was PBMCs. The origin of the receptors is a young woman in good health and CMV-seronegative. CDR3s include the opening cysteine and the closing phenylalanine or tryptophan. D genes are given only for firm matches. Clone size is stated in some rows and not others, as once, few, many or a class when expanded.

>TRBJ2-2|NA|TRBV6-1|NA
TGTGCCAGCAGTGGAGACATGGGAGGGGGCACCGGGGAGCTGTTTTTT
CASSGDMGGGTGELFF
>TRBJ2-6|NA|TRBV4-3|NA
TGCGCCAGCAGCCACCAAGGGGGCTCTGGGGCCAACGTCCTGACTTTC
CASSHQGGSGANVLTF
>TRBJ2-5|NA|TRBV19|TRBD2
TGTGCCAGTAGTATTCTGACTAGCGGAGAGACCCAGTACTTC
CASSILTSGETQYF
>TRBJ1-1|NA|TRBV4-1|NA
TGCGCCAGCAGCCAAGAAAGGGGCTGGACTGAAGCTTTCTTT
CASSQERGWTEAFF
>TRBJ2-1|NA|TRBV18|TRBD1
TGTGCCAGCTCACCACCGGTGGATTTACTGGACAGGGGGCATGGTGAGCAGTTCTTC
CASSPPVDLLDRGHGEQFF
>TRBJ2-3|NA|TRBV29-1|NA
TGCAGCGTAGGAACAGGGCCCACAGATACGCAGTATTTT
CSVGTGPTDTQYF
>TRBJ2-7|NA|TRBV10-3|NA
TGTGCCATCAGCTCCATCCCGCGGGGACCTTACGAGCAGTACTTC
CAISSIPRGPYEQYF
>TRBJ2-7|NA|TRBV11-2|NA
TGTGCCAGCAGCCCCCCAGGCCCCTACGAGCAGTACTTC
CASSPPGPYEQYF
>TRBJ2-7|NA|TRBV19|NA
TGTGCCAGCACAGGGGGGGGGAATATCTACGAGCAGTACTTC
CASTGGGNIYEQYF
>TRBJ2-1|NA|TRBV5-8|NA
TGTGCCAGCAGCTTGCGGTGGAGCAATGAGCAGTTCTTC
CASSLRWSNEQFF
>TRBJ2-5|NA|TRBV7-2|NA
TGTGCCAGCAGCAATAGGGGGATCCAAGAGACCCAGTACTTC
CASSNRGIQETQYF
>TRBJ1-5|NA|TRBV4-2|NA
TGTGCCAGCAGCCAAGATTCGGGGGAGGGCAATCAGCCCCAGCATTTT
CASSQDSGEGNQPQHF
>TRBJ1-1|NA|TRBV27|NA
TGTGCCAGCAGTTTAGGGACTCAAGCTTTCTTT
CASSLGTQAFF
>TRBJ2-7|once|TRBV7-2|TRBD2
TGTGCCAGCAGCTTAGCACAACCGGGACTAGTCGGCCACGAGCAGTACTTC
CASSLAQPGLVGHEQYF
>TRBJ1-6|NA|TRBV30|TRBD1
TGTGCCTGGAGCAGAGCCGGGACAGGTCAATCACCCCTCCACTTT
CAWSRAGTGQSPLHF
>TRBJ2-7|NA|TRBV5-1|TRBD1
TGCGCCAGCAGCTTGGGTGACAGGGGGCTAAACGAGCAGTACTTC
CASSLGDRGLNEQYF
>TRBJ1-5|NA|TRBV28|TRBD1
TGTGCCAGCAGTTCCCCAGGGGGTCGGCCCCAGCATTTT
CASSSPGGRPQHF
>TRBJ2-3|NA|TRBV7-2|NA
TGTGCCAGCAGCTTGGGCGGGGGCCCCCTGGCTGATACGCAGTATTTT
CASSLGGGPLADTQYF
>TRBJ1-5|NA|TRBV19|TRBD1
TGTGCCAGTAGTAGGGGGACAGGTGATAGCAATCAGCCCCAGCATTTT
CASSRGTGDSNQPQHF
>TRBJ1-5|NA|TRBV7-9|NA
TGTGCCAGCAGCTTAGCCAGGGGCTTTGGTAGAGGCAATCAGCCCCAGCATTTT
CASSLARGFGRGNQPQHF
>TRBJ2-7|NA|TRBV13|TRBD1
TGTGCCAGCAGACCGCGTCAGACAGGGATGGCCTACGAGCAGTACTTC
CASRPRQTGMAYEQYF
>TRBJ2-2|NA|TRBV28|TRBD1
TGTGCCAGCAGTCCCTCTTGGACAGGGGGAGATTCCGGGGAGCTGTTTTTT
CASSPSWTGGDSGELFF
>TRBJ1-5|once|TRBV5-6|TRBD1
TGTGCCAGCAGTCGACGACAGGGAATTCAGCCCCAGCATTTT
CASSRRQGIQPQHF
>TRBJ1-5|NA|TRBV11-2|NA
TGTGCCAGCAGCCCTTCAGGACGGGGGGTAAGCCCCCAGCATTTT
CASSPSGRGVSPQHF
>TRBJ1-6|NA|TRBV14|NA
TGTGCCAGCAGCCAGAACTATTCACCCCTCCACTTT
CASSQNYSPLHF
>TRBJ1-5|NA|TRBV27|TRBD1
TGTGCCAGCAGTCCCCGGACAGGGGCCTGGCCCCAGCATTTT
CASSPRTGAWPQHF
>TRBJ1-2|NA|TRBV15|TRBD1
TGTGCCACCAGCAGAGTTAGACAGGGGGCTATTAACTATGGCTACACCTTC
CATSRVRQGAINYGYTF
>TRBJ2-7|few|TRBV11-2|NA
TGTGCCACGAGCAGGACAGTCTACGAGCAGTACTTC
CATSRTVYEQYF
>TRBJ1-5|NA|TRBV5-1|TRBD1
TGCGCCAGCAGCTTACAGGGGGATCAGCCCCAGCATTTT
CASSLQGDQPQHF
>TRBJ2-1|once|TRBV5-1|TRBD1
TGCGCCAGCAGCTCACAACAGGGGCTGGGGTACAATGAGCAGTTCTTC
CASSSQQGLGYNEQFF
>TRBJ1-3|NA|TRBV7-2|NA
TGTGCCAGCAGCTCCGTGACCAGGGGTCTGGGAAACACCATATATTTT
CASSSVTRGLGNTIYF
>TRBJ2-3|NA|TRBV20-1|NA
TGCAGTGCCTCCCGGGGGGATACGCAGTATTTT
CSASRGDTQYF
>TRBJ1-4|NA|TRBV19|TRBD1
TGTGCCAGTAGTCTTCCGGGACAGTTTGCAAAACTGTTTTTT
CASSLPGQFAKLFF
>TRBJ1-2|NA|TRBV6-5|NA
TGTGCCAGCAGTCCCATGGTTCGGTCTAACTATGGCTACACCTTC
CASSPMVRSNYGYTF
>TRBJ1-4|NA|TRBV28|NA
TGTGCCAGCAGTTTAGCGGGAGACGAAAAACTGTTTTTT
CASSLAGDEKLFF
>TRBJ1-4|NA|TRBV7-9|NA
TGTGCCAGCAGCTTAGGGGGCGCAGGAGAAAAACTGTTTTTT
CASSLGGAGEKLFF
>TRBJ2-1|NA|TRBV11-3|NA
TGTGCCAGCTCTCGGGAGTCGTACAATGAGCAGTTCTTC
CASSRESYNEQFF